Listed here is a single TCR beta chain. Its cognate antigen is unknown. The sample comes from a study of T cells in localized non-small cell lung cancer. Clones were sequenced by immunoSEQ multiplex PCR, and TCRdb holds only the in-frame ones, with some missing. Here the sample spans around 1,200 clones, 27% being singletons. Study-level points and caveats: Sequence data derive from only one tumor region, so heterogeneity remains possible. Uninvolved adjacent lung, not tumor, had the highest T cell clonality.

Germline CDR1 MNHGY, CDR2 SAAAGT. The CDR3 totals 15 residues. The J segment lost 0 bases and the V segment lost 5 bases, leaving 2 bases of the junction unmatched. This chain joins TRBV6-8 and TRBJ2-2; 8 bases line up with TRBD1. The receptor's source is a female donor over 55 with stage III squamous cell lung carcinoma. This material consisted of lung tumor tissue, taken before any cancer treatment. The DNA for the CDR3 is TGTGCCAGCAGTCCGGACAGGGCGAACACCGGGGAGCTGTTTTTT. It encodes CASSPDRANTGELFF.